This TCR beta chain is drawn from a study of blood T cells in healthy people across ages. PCR was performed a second time for roughly 7 to 11 cycles using a sample-barcoded 5' primer and a J-beta primer mix. TCRdb reprocessed the 5' RACE reads with MiXCR, giving one entry per CDR3 protein. This sample has over 550,000 distinct CDR3 sequences, with roughly 31% found just once. Per-sample PBMC isolation yielded at least 6 million cells. With each sample, at least 6 micrograms of total RNA were extracted. From germline, CDR1 is DFQATT and CDR2 SNEGSKA (reference sequence). This CDR3 spans 13 amino acids. Trimming removed 3 bases from V and 4 bases from J, with 10 bases in between. This clonotype was detected many times.

The TCR comes from a woman of 80 years or more in good health. The rearrangement uses TRBV20-1 and TRBJ1-5; D not resolved. The sample was blood. The CDR3 sequence: CSASHWENQPQHF. As DNA, the CDR3 is TGCAGTGCTAGTCATTGGGAAAATCAGCCCCAGCATTTT.